The 14 T cell receptor beta chains below all came from one sample that was sequenced in a study of cytomegalovirus exposure and HLA in healthy donors. The table came from immunoSEQ multiplex PCR; TCRdb's copy has only in-frame clones and leaves some out. The sample has roughly 150,000 clones; roughly 84% are singletons. Specimen: PBMCs. These receptor sequences come from a man aged 25-45 years in good health and CMV-seropositive.

The gene calls are TRBV9 and TRBJ2-5, with 9 positions matching TRBD2. The germline V gene encodes CDR1 SGDLS and CDR2 YYNGEE. Trimming cost V 0 bases and J 4 bases; bases outside gene matches: 7. CDR3 size: 16 residues. DNA of the CDR3: TGTGCCAGCAGCGTAGCAGCGGGAGGTACGGGAGAGACCCAGTACTTC. This codes for CASSVAAGGTGETQYF.

CDR3: CAWSATGGEKLFF. Here the CDR3 DNA reads TGTGCCTGGAGTGCGACAGGTGGAGAAAAACTGTTTTTT. This chain links TRBV30 with TRBJ1-4; a possible D gene is TRBD1 (6 bases). V shed 1 base and J shed 8 bases, with 11 bases lying between them. CDR3 length: 13 amino acids. Germline V gene lookup returns CDR1 GTSNPN and CDR2 SVGIG (reference sequence).

J is TRBJ1-1 and V is TRBV29-1, with TRBD1 matching over 10 bases. Germline CDR1 SQVTM, CDR2 ANQGSEA. The CDR3 has 14 residues. The J segment lost 3 bases and the V segment lost 7 bases, leaving 8 bases of the junction unmatched. The CDR3 DNA reads as TGCAGCGGCTCCGGGACAGGGGAGGACACTGAAGCTTTCTTT. As protein: CSGSGTGEDTEAFF.

The V and J genes are TRBV13 and TRBJ2-1; D is possibly TRBD1 (6 bases). Germline V CDR1 and CDR2: PRHDT, FYEKMQ (reference sequence). Trimming took off 5 bases at V and 3 bases at J, with 14 bases between the two ends. This CDR3 is 15 amino acids long. Written as DNA, the CDR3 is TGTGCCAGCAGCGCCCGGACAGACTTCTACAATGAGCAGTTCTTC. It encodes CASSARTDFYNEQFF.

This clone was counted once. The chain recombines TRBV7-6 with TRBJ2-7, with TRBD2 identical over 14 bases. Trimming at V came to 4 bases and at J to 5 bases, leaving 7 bases not matched to a gene. Germline assignment: CDR1 SGHVS and CDR2 FNYEAQ. CDR3 length equals 16 residues. Here the CDR3 DNA reads TGTGCCAGCAGCTCCCGACTAGCGGGAGGGCACCACGAGCAGTACTTC. It translates to CASSSRLAGGHHEQYF.

In regard to this clone: This sample also contains other DNA sequences that code for the same CDR3. The chain has TRBV9 and TRBJ2-3; 12 nucleotides agree with TRBD2. The germline V gene has CDR1 SGDLS and CDR2 YYNGEE. J lost 2 bases, V lost 0 bases, and 4 bases had no gene match. This CDR3 comprises 17 residues. Here the CDR3 reads CASSVGTSGGITDTQYF. CDR3 DNA sequence: TGTGCCAGCAGCGTAGGCACTAGCGGGGGGATCACAGATACGCAGTATTTT.

V gene TRBV7-2 combines with J gene TRBJ2-7; 12 bases match TRBD2. Germline CDR1 SGHTA, CDR2 FQGNSA. There are 17 residues in the CDR3. V lost 1 base to trimming and J lost 2 bases; unmatched junction nucleotides: 6. CDR3 bases: TGTGCCAGCAGCTTAGAGGTCCCTAGCGGGGGGGCCTACGAGCAGTACTTC. Its protein product is CASSLEVPSGGAYEQYF.

The V gene is TRBV12-1, the J gene TRBJ2-3; TRBD2 reflects the table's D call only, with no check against the DNA. TRBV12-1 is flagged as a pseudogene. The CDR3 sequence is 18 residues long. In DNA form, the CDR3 reads TGTGCCAGCAGCTTTGGGAGGGTCGCGCGAACGAGAACAGATACGCAGTATTTT. Protein sequence: CASSFGRVARTRTDTQYF.

The CDR3 DNA is TGTGCCAGCAGTTTGGGGACAGGGATGCTCTCTGGGGCCAACGTCCTGACTTTC. Translation gives CASSLGTGMLSGANVLTF. This chain connects TRBV28 to TRBJ2-6; 9 positions agree with TRBD1. Trimming cost V 3 bases and J 0 bases; bases outside gene matches: 6. The CDR3 has 18 residues. From germline, CDR1 is MDHEN and CDR2 SYDVKM.

With respect to this clone: The same CDR3 can be traced to other DNA sequences in this sample. The rearrangement joins TRBV6-5 to TRBJ1-1; the match to TRBD1 covers 8 bases. Losses at the gene ends were 5 bases for V and 1 base for J; bases not matched to a gene: 3. The CDR3 extends over 14 amino acids. Germline CDR1 and CDR2: MNHEY and SVGAGI. CDR3 coding DNA: TGTGCCAGCAGTAGGGGGACAGGGAACACTGAAGCTTTCTTT. Encoded protein: CASSRGTGNTEAFF.

V usage is TRBV6-1 and J usage is TRBJ1-3, with 7 bases matching TRBD1. The V and J ends lost 2 bases and 6 bases, in that order; junction bases with no gene match: 7. The length of the CDR3 is 15 residues. Germline CDR1 is MNHNS and CDR2 is SASEGT. The CDR3 reads CASSENRGGENTIYF. The DNA for the CDR3 is TGTGCCAGCAGTGAAAACAGGGGTGGCGAAAACACCATATATTTT.

The chain couples TRBV27 to TRBJ1-4; D call uncertain. V was shortened by 3 bases and J by 7 bases, with 9 bases between the two germline ends. Germline V gene lookup returns CDR1 MNHEY and CDR2 SMNVEV (reference sequence). The CDR3 has 13 residues. CDR3 sequence (DNA): TGTGCCAGCAGTTTGGCGGATTCTGAAAAACTGTTTTTT. It yields the protein CASSLADSEKLFF.

V gene TRBV5-6 combines with J gene TRBJ1-2; maybe TRBD1 (5 bases). The germline V and J ends were trimmed by 6 bases and 3 bases, with 12 bases remaining between them. There are 13 residues in the CDR3. Germline lookup yields CDR1 SGHDT and CDR2 YYEEEE. The CDR3 loop reads CASTPGDYYGYTF. The CDR3, as DNA: TGTGCCAGCACCCCGGGGGATTACTATGGCTACACCTTC.

The gene calls are TRBV29-1 and TRBJ2-1; 7 bases align to TRBD2. This CDR3 comprises 16 residues. J lost 5 bases, V lost 5 bases, and 15 bases had no gene match. Germline assignment: CDR1 SQVTM and CDR2 ANQGSEA. CDR3 nucleotide sequence: TGCAGCGTTCTAGTCTTCGAGGGACTACGAAACAATGAGCAGTTCTTC. Amino acids: CSVLVFEGLRNNEQFF.